What follows are 21 T cell receptor beta chains derived from one specimen sequenced in a study of blood T cell repertoires in COVID-19. Profiling relied on immunoSEQ multiplex PCR, and the TCRdb table lists in-frame clones only, not all of them. The sample has over 90,000 clones; 89% are singletons. The sample consisted of peripheral blood. These receptors were taken from an elderly woman in a cohort sampled during active COVID-19.

Here the CDR3 DNA reads TGTGCCACCAGCAGAACGGGGGGGGATCAGCCCCAGCATTTT. It encodes CATSRTGGDQPQHF. The rearrangement uses TRBV15 and TRBJ1-5, with D perhaps TRBD1 (5 bases). CDR3 length: 14 amino acids. Per germline, CDR1 LNHNV and CDR2 YYDKDF (reference sequence). V was cut by 2 bases and J by 5 bases, with 10 bases left in between.

The V and J genes are TRBV6-5 and TRBJ1-5; maybe TRBD1 (5 bases). The CDR3 contains 15 residues. Trimming took off 3 bases at V and 3 bases at J, with 12 bases between the two ends. Germline-derived CDR1 and CDR2 are MNHEY and SVGAGI. DNA for the CDR3: TGTGCCAGCAGTTATTTGCGACAGCTCAATCAGCCCCAGCATTTT. This codes for CASSYLRQLNQPQHF.

The V and J genes are TRBV21-1 and TRBJ2-1; the table's D gene call, TRBD2, was not cross checked with the DNA. TRBV21-1 is shown as a pseudogene. The CDR3 consists of 19 residues. The CDR3 DNA sequence: TGTGCCGGCAGCAAAGTGGTAGCGGGAGGCCCCCGCTCCTACAATGAGCAGTTCTTC. Translated, it gives CAGSKVVAGGPRSYNEQFF.

The CDR3 loop is CASSRGGSVSPLHF. CDR3 DNA: TGTGCCAGCAGCCGAGGGGGCAGTGTCTCACCCCTCCACTTT. This chain connects TRBV27 to TRBJ1-6; 7 bases line up with TRBD1. Germline loops: CDR1 MNHEY, CDR2 SMNVEV (reference sequence). The CDR3 has 14 amino acids. V dropped 6 bases and J dropped 10; count of bases not matched to a gene: 9.

The CDR3 is CASSDLGTGDNEQFF. CDR3 nucleotide sequence: TGCGCCAGCAGTGATCTAGGGACAGGGGACAATGAGCAGTTCTTC. This chain joins TRBV10-1 and TRBJ2-1; TRBD1 agrees at 10 bases. Germline loops: CDR1 WNHNN, CDR2 SYGVQD (reference sequence). The CDR3 extends over 15 amino acids. V shed 3 bases, J shed 5 bases, and the junction held 4 bases outside the gene matches.

This rearrangement joins TRBV29-1 to TRBJ1-1; 7 bases map to TRBD1. Germline V lookup: CDR1 SQVTM, CDR2 ANQGSEA. The V segment lost 7 bases and the J segment 2 bases; nucleotides outside the gene matches: 7. This CDR3 has 13 residues. This CDR3 reads CSAGGQPNTEAFF. The CDR3 DNA reads TGCAGCGCAGGGGGACAGCCAAACACTGAAGCTTTCTTT.

The genes are TRBV11-2 and TRBJ2-5; D is uncertain. Germline V gene sequence: CDR1 SGHAT, CDR2 FQNNGV. Trimming shortened V by 5 bases and J by 1 base, and 8 bases separated the two germline ends. The CDR3 contains 13 residues. For the CDR3, the DNA is TGTGCCAGCAGCCAGACACTCCAAGAGACCCAGTACTTC. It encodes CASSQTLQETQYF.

For the CDR3, the DNA is TGTGCCAGCAGCTTACGACCACAGGGGGGTAGTGGGGCCAACGTCCTGACTTTC. Protein product: CASSLRPQGGSGANVLTF. The genes are TRBV7-9 and TRBJ2-6; 8 nucleotides match TRBD1. The V gene end was trimmed by 2 bases and the J gene end by 3 bases; junction bases not matched to a gene: 9. The germline gives CDR1 SEHNR, CDR2 FQNEAQ (reference sequence). The length of the CDR3 is 18 residues.

V usage is TRBV5-6 and J usage is TRBJ2-1; perhaps TRBD1 as D (6 bases). The V end was cut by 2 bases, the J end by 9 bases, with 21 bases between. The CDR3 runs to 16 residues. Per the germline V gene, CDR1 is SGHDT and CDR2 is YYEEEE. The CDR3 here is CASSFIKRQEVGEQFF. The CDR3 DNA sequence: TGTGCCAGCAGCTTTATTAAACGACAGGAGGTGGGTGAGCAGTTCTTC.

In this sample, this clone is large. The chain uses TRBV7-6 and TRBJ2-1; D gene uncertain. The ends were cut back, 2 bases at V and 7 bases at J, with 21 bases in the middle. The CDR3 is 17 residues long. In germline, CDR1 is SGHVS, CDR2 FNYEAQ. CDR3 coding DNA: TGTGCCAGCAGCTTAATCGCTTTATCCACCATTAGAAATGAGCAGTTCTTC. Amino acid sequence: CASSLIALSTIRNEQFF.

CDR3 amino acids: CSARWGGRSDEQFF. As DNA, the CDR3 is TGCAGCGCCCGTTGGGGGGGCAGGTCGGATGAGCAGTTCTTC. The V and J genes are TRBV29-1 and TRBJ2-1, with D perhaps TRBD2 (7 bases). V lost 7 bases, J lost 8 bases, and 21 bases lay in between. Germline V gene data show CDR1 as SQVTM and CDR2 as ANQGSEA. The CDR3 contains 14 residues.

This chain joins TRBV10-3 and TRBJ2-2, with unresolved D. Germline CDR1 ENHRY, CDR2 SYGVKD. The CDR3 spans 13 residues. The V and J ends lost 3 bases and 1 base respectively, with 3 bases between them. The CDR3 protein is CAISDRNTGELFF. The CDR3 bases are TGTGCCATCAGTGATCGGAACACCGGGGAGCTGTTTTTT.

The chain is built from TRBV9 and TRBJ1-5; the D is unclear. In germline, CDR1 is SGDLS, CDR2 YYNGEE. The CDR3 has 12 residues. The V end lost 8 bases, the J end lost 4 bases, and 10 bases lay between the germline ends. The CDR3 region is CASGRWNQPQHF. Written as DNA, the CDR3 is TGTGCCAGTGGGAGATGGAATCAGCCCCAGCATTTT.

This sequence joins TRBV27 and TRBJ2-5, with 8 bases identical to TRBD2. V dropped 5 bases and J dropped 2; count of bases not matched to a gene: 7. Germline V lookup: CDR1 MNHEY, CDR2 SMNVEV (reference sequence). This CDR3 has 15 amino acids. The CDR3 region is CASSTGLGGQETQYF. CDR3 DNA: TGTGCCAGCAGTACGGGACTAGGGGGGCAAGAGACCCAGTACTTC.

V and J are TRBV2 and TRBJ1-5; 7 nucleotides agree with TRBD1. Trimming at V came to 4 bases and at J to 6 bases, leaving 6 bases not matched to a gene. This CDR3 comprises 14 residues. Germline CDR1 and CDR2: SNHLY and FYNNEI. DNA of the CDR3: TGTGCCAGCAGTGGGAACAGGGGCGGTCAGCCCCAGCATTTT. This codes for CASSGNRGGQPQHF.

The chain combines TRBV9 with TRBJ1-1; D may be TRBD1 (5 bases). The CDR3 runs 13 residues. Germline V gives CDR1 SGDLS, CDR2 YYNGEE. Deletions cut 0 bases from V and 7 bases from J, with 10 bases between. Here the CDR3 reads CASSVVTTGEAFF. The CDR3 DNA follows: TGTGCCAGCAGCGTAGTGACCACAGGTGAAGCTTTCTTT.

The rearrangement uses TRBV4-2 and TRBJ1-2, with 9 nucleotides matching TRBD1. The CDR3 is 20 residues long. With V trimmed by 0 bases and J by 0 bases, 14 bases remained unmatched. Germline values: CDR1 LGHNA, CDR2 YNFKEQ. The CDR3 DNA is TGTGCCAGCAGCCAAGAGGTAACCAGGACAGGGGTTGGGGCTAACTATGGCTACACCTTC. As protein: CASSQEVTRTGVGANYGYTF.

The genes are TRBV19 and TRBJ1-2, with unresolved D. The CDR3 loop spans 14 amino acids. The V gene's germline CDR1 is LNHDA and CDR2 SQIVND (reference sequence). V was pared by 3 bases and J by 1 base, with 9 bases between. The CDR3 DNA sequence: TGTGCCAGTAGTATCGGCAGGATTAACTATGGCTACACCTTC. This translates into CASSIGRINYGYTF.

This clone was detected only once. The chain recombines TRBV5-1 with TRBJ2-1, with D maybe TRBD2 (6 bases). Germline V gene lookup returns CDR1 SGHRS and CDR2 YFSETQ. The CDR3 has 15 residues. V lost 4 bases to trimming and J lost 0 bases, with 11 bases between them. CDR3 DNA: TGCGCCAGCAGCCAAGACGGGAGCTCCTACAATGAGCAGTTCTTC. It is translated as CASSQDGSSYNEQFF.

There are a few counts of this clone. The chain joins TRBV18 to TRBJ2-5; 10 bases agree with TRBD1. Trimming removed 4 bases from V and 1 base from J; junction bases left unmatched: 12. The CDR3 has 18 amino acids. Germline CDR1 reads KGHSH; CDR2 reads LQKENI. CDR3 nucleotide sequence: TGTGCCAGCTCACAATCTTGGATGGGACAGGGGCGCCAAGAGACCCAGTACTTC. Translating it yields CASSQSWMGQGRQETQYF. The whole variable domain, remainder taken from reference TRBV18 and TRBJ2-5, is NAGVMQNPRHLVRRRGQEARLRCSPMKGHSHVYWYRQLPEEGLKFMVYLQKENIIDESGMPKERFSAEFPKEGPSILRIQQVVRGDSAAYFCASSQSWMGQGRQETQYFGPGTRLLVL.

This clone has a handful of counts. The chain couples TRBV18 to TRBJ1-3; D perhaps matches TRBD1 (5 bases). The CDR3 runs to 15 residues. Trimming left V 3 bases short and J 4 bases short, with 13 bases between. Germline CDR1 KGHSH, CDR2 LQKENI. The CDR3 nucleotides are TGTGCCAGCTCACCGCAGGGCATACAAGGAAACACCATATATTTT. Translated, it gives CASSPQGIQGNTIYF.